This T cell receptor beta chain was sequenced in a study of vaccination and CD4 T cells after COVID-19 (dated 2022 in TCRdb). Context from the whole study: Convalescent patients had a positive SARS-CoV-2 result on nasal swab PCR, and of these patients, under ten had mild disease and one had severe disease. Six males and four females were included in the convalescent cohort, with two Hispanic individuals, seven Caucasians, two Asians and one multiracial person represented. Participants received two doses of either the Pfizer-BioNTech BNT162b2 vaccine (n=8) or the Moderna mRNA-1273 vaccine (n=2). Post-COVID blood samples were collected from convalescent patients a median of approximately 100 days after diagnosis, with a range of about 30 to 170 days. Post-vaccine blood samples were obtained a median of around 74 days after the second vaccine dose, with a range of about 14 to 250 days. Overlapping spike peptide pools from SARS-CoV-2 and from the common cold coronaviruses HCoV-NL63, HCoV-OC43 and HCoV-229E were used as culture stimuli. Control cultures received a CEFX viral epitope pool as the positive control, an HIV-1 Nef peptide pool as the negative control, or no peptide. In 10 COVID-19 convalescent patients and a few infection-naive healthy vaccine recipients, researchers compared the spike-specific CD4+ TCR repertoire from before mRNA vaccination with the repertoire from after. Here is what the overall study found, with its caveats: An increase in the median number of SARS-CoV-2-reactive clonotypes from roughly 20 after infection to 38 after vaccination was observed, but the change was not found to be significant. In convalescent patients, a median 86.3% of post-vaccine SARS-CoV-2-reactive clones were detected only after vaccination, and vaccine-specific priming was suggested by this finding. Of the vaccine-specific clones in convalescent patients, 304 of 307, or nearly all, reacted only to SARS-CoV-2 spike and did not cross-react with common cold coronaviruses. Relatively few convalescent patients were included in the study, and early timepoints after natural infection were not analyzed.

The library was generated by PCR. DNA from cultured CD4+ T cells was subjected to TCR sequencing with the Oncomine TCR Beta short-read assay at the Johns Hopkins FTIC core. Genomic DNA was extracted from the cultured CD4+ T cells with the QIAamp micro DNA kit. Oncomine TCR Beta libraries from cultured CD4+ T cells were pooled with unique dual indexes and sequenced on an Illumina iSeq 100. The paper's processing steps were these. Non-productive sequences were filtered out, and CDR3s that did not start with C, did not end with F or W, or were shorter than 7 amino acids were discarded. Antigen-specific clonotypes were identified with the MANAFEST web application by comparing peptide-stimulated wells with reference and other culture wells. An FDR below 0.05, an odds ratio above 5, and a productive frequency above 0.1% in at least two of three replicate wells were required for clones to be considered positive. Clonotypes that were significantly expanded in both SARS-CoV-2 spike wells and at least one common cold coronavirus spike condition were defined as cross-reactive. Levenshtein distances (stringdist) and unrooted phylogenetic trees (ape) in R version 3.6.1 were used to assess CDR3 homology. TCRdb took the public reads, trimmed them with fastp at Q25, ran MiXCR for clone calling and kept in-frame beta chains. CDR3 protein duplicates are merged, each entry listing the most common genes and DNA. The V and J calls follow TCRdb's processing rather than the paper's. The sample includes about 5,000 distinct CDR3 sequences, with 44% observed a single time. The top ten constitute around 40% of the sample.

This clonotype was observed a few times. The target of this receptor is not known. Base qualities are missing; no much larger clone stands one base away. In light of the paper, this sample's treatment or condition label describes: approximately nine-day PBMC culture with coronavirus spike peptide pools or control peptides (ViraFEST assay). The ViraFEST assay, used in the study, expanded antigen-specific T cells with peptide pools and then identified the expanded clonotypes through TCR sequencing. The convalescent patients' positive SARS-CoV-2 PCR tests fell between March and December 2020, which was before the Alpha, Beta and Delta variants emerged in the United States. PBMCs were cultured at roughly 1.8 million per well in IMDM supplemented with approximately 5% human AB serum and 8 to 10 IU/ml IL-2, with 9.5 to 10 ug/ml peptide pools added. On days 3 and 7, half of the culture medium was replaced with fresh IL-2-containing medium. After around 11 days of culture, CD4+ T cells were isolated by negative selection using the EasySep CD4+ T cell isolation kit. Ficoll-Paque Plus gradient centrifugation was used to isolate PBMCs from whole blood, and the isolated PBMCs were then either used fresh or cryopreserved at -140C. Triplicate wells were generally used for each culture condition.

Reading the germline V gene (reference sequence) gives CDR1 DFQATT and CDR2 SNEGSKA. V is cut back by 4 bases and J by 6 bases, with 10 bases in the junction unmatched. From the cysteine up to the phenylalanine, the CDR3 has a length of 14 residues. Solely the CDR3 DNA is kept, with 42 bases framed from the first base. The sequence was obtained from a human donor who had recovered from COVID-19. The chain is assembled from TRBV20-1 and TRBJ1-1, and 8 junctional nucleotides match TRBD1. The sequencing here drew on CD4+ T cells from blood, cultured in vitro, taken after SARS-CoV-2 vaccination. The CDR3 protein is CSATDGTGRAEAFF. The nucleotide sequence reads TGCAGTGCTACGGACGGGACAGGTCGAGCTGAAGCTTTCTTT.